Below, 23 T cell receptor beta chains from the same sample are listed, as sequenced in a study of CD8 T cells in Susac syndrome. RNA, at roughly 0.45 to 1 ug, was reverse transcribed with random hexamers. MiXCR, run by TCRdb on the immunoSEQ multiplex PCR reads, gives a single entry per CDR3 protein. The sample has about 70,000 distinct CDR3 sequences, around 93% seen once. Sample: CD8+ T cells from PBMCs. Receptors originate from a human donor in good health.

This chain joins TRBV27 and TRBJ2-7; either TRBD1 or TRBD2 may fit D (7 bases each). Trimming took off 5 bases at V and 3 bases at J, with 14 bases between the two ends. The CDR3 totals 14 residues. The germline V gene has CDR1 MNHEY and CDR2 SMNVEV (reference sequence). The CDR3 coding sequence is TGTGCCAGCAGTCAGCGGGACAGCCTCTACGAGCAGTACTTC. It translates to CASSQRDSLYEQYF.

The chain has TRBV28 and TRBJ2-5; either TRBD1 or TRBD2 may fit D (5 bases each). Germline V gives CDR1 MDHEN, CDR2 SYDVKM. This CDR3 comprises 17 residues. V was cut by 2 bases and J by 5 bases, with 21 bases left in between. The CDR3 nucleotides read TGTGCCAGCAGTTTAAGAGGGGCTTGGGGGAGAGGCGAGACCCAGTACTTC. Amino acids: CASSLRGAWGRGETQYF.

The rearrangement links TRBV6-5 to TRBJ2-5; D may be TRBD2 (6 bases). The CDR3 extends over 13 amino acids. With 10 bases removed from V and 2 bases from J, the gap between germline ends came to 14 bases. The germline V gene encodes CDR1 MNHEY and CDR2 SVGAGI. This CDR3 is CATTRGRQETQYF. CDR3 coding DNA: TGTGCCACCACCCGGGGGAGACAAGAGACCCAGTACTTC.

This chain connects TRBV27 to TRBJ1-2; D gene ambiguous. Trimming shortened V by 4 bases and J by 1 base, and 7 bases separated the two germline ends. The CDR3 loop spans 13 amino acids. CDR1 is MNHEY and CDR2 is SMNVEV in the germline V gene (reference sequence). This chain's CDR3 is CASSSQINYGYTF. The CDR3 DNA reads TGTGCCAGCAGTTCCCAGATTAACTATGGCTACACCTTC.

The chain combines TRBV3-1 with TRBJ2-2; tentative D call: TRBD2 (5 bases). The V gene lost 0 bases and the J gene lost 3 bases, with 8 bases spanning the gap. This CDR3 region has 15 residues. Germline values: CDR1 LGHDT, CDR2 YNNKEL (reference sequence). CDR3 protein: CASSQDSVYTGELFF. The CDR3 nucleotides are TGTGCCAGCAGCCAAGATAGCGTTTACACCGGGGAGCTGTTTTTT.

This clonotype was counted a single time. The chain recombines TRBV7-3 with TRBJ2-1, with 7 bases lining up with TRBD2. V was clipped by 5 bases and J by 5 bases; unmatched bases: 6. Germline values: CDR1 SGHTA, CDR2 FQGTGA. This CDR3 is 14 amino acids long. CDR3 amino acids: CASSASGADNEQFF. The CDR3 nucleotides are TGTGCCAGCAGCGCAAGCGGGGCGGACAATGAGCAGTTCTTC.

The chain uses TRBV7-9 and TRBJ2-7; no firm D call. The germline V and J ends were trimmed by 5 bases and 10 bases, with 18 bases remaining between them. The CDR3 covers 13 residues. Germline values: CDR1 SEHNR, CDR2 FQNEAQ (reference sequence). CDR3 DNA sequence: TGTGCCAGCAGCCCTCGATTAGAGTATGTTCAGTACGTC. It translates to CASSPRLEYVQYV.

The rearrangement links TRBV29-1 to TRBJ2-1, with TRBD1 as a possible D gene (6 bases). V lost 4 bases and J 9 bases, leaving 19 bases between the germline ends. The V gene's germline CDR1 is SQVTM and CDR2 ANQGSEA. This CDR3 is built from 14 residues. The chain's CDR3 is CSVVMGQEHGEQFF. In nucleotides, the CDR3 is TGCAGCGTTGTAATGGGACAAGAACATGGTGAGCAGTTCTTC.

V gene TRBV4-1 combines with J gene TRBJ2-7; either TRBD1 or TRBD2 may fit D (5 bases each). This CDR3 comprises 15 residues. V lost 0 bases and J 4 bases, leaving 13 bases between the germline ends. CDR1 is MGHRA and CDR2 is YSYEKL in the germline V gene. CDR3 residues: CASSQERGAEYEQYF. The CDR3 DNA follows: TGCGCCAGCAGCCAAGAGAGGGGCGCGGAGTACGAGCAGTACTTC.

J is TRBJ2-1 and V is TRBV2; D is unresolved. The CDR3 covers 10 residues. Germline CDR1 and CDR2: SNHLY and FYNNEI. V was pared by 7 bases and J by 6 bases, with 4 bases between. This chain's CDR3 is CASISNEQFF. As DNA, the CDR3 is TGTGCCAGCATAAGCAATGAGCAGTTCTTC.

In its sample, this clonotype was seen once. CDR3 bases: TGTGCCAGTAACCAAAGGACAGGGGGCTGGAATGAGCAGTTCTTC. It specifies CASNQRTGGWNEQFF. The V and J genes are TRBV19 and TRBJ2-1, with TRBD1 matching over 11 bases. The CDR3 consists of 15 residues. Germline CDR1 LNHDA, CDR2 SQIVND (reference sequence). V shed 7 bases, J shed 7 bases, and the junction held 9 bases outside the gene matches.

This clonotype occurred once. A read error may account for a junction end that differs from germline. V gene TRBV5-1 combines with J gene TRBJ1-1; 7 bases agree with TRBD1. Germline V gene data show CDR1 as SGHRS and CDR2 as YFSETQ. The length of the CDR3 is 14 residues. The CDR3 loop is CASSYPGGNTESFF. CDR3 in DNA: TGCGCCAGCAGCTACCCAGGGGGGAACACTGAATCTTTCTTT.

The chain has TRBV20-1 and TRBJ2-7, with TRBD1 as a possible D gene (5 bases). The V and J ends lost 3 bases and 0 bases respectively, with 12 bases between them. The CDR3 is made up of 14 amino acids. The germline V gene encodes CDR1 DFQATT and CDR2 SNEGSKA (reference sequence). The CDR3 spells CSARTVGASYEQYF. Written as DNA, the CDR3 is TGCAGTGCTAGGACGGTAGGGGCCTCCTACGAGCAGTACTTC.

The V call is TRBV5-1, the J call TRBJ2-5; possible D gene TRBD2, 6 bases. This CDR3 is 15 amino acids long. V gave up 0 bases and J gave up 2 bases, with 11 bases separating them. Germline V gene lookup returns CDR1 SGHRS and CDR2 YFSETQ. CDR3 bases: TGCGCCAGCAGCTTGGTGGGGACTTTTCAAGAGACCCAGTACTTC. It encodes CASSLVGTFQETQYF.

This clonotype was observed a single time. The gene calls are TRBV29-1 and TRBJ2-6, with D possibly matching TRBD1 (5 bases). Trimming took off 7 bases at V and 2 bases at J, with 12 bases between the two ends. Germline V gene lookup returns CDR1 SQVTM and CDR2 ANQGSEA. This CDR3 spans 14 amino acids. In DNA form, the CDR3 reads TGCAGCGCGACAGATACGGCTGGGGCCAACGTCCTGACTTTC. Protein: CSATDTAGANVLTF. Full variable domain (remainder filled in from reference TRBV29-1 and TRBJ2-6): SAVISQKPSRDICQRGTSLTIQCQVDSQVTMMFWYRQQPGQSLTLIATANQGSEATYESGFVIDKFPISRPNLTFSTLTVSNMSPEDSSIYLCSATDTAGANVLTFGAGSRLTVL.

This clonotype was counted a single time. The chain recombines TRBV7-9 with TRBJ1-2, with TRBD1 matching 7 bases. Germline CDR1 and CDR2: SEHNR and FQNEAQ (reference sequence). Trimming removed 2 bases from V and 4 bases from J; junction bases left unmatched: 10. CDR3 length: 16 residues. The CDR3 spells CASSLFPGQSIYGYTF. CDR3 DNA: TGTGCCAGCAGCTTATTCCCGGGACAGAGCATCTATGGCTACACCTTC.

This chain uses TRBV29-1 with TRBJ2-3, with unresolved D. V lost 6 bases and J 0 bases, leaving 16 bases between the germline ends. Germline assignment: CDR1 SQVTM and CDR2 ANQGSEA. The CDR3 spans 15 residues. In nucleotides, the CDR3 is TGCAGCGTGTATCCCAGAGCATCTAGCACAGATACGCAGTATTTT. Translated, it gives CSVYPRASSTDTQYF.

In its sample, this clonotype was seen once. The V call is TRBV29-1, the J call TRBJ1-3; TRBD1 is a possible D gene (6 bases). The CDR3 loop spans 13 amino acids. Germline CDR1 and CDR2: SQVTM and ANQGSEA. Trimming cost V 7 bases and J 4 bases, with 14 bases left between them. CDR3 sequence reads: CSAARGFGNTIYF. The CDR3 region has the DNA TGCAGCGCCGCCAGGGGCTTCGGAAACACCATATATTTT.

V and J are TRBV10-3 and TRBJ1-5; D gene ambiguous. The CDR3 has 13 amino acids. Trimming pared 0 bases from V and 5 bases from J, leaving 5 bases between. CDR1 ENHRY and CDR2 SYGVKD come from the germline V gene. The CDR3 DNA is TGTGCCATCAGTGAGTCCGGTGATCAGCCCCAGCATTTT. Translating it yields CAISESGDQPQHF.

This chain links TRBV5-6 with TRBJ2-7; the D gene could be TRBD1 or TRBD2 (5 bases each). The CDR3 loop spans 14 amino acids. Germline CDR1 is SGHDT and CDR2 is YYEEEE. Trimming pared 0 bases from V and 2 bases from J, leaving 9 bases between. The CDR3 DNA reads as TGTGCCAGCAGCTTGGATGGGGGTGCCTACGAGCAGTACGTC. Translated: CASSLDGGAYEQYV.

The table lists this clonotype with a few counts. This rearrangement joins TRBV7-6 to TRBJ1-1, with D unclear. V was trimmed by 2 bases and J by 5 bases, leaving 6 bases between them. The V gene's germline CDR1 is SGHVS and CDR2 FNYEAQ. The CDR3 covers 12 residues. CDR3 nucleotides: TGTGCCAGCAGCTTAAGAGGGACTGAAGCTTTCTTT. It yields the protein CASSLRGTEAFF.

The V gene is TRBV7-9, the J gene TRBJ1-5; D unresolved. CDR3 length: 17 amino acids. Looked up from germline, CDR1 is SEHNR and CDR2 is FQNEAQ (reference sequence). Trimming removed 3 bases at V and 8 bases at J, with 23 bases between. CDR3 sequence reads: CASSFFSGVGKIKPQHF. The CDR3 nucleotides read TGTGCCAGCAGCTTTTTCTCCGGGGTGGGAAAGATCAAGCCCCAGCATTTT.

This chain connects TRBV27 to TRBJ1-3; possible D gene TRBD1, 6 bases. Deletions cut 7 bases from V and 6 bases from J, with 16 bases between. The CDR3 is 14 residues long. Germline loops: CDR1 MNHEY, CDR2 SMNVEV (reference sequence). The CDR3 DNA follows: TGTGCCAGCATGGGGGCGGAGGGGAAAAACACCATATATTTT. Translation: CASMGAEGKNTIYF.